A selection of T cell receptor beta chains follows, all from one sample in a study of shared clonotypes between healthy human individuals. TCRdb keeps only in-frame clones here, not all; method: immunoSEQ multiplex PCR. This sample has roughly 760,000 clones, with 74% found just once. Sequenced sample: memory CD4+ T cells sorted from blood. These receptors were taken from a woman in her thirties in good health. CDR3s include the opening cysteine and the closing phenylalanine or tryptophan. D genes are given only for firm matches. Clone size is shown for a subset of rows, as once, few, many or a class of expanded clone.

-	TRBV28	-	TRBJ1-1	TGTGCCAGCAGTTCACCCGAGGCCAGCGGCACTGAAGCTTTCTTT	CASSSPEASGTEAFF
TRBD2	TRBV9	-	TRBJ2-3	TGTGCCAGCAGCGTAGCCGCGGGAGGGAGCACAGATACGCAGTATTTT	CASSVAAGGSTDTQYF
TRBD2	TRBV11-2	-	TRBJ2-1	TGTGCCAGCACCGTGGGACTAGCGGGAGTTAGCTACAATGAGCAGTTCTTC	CASTVGLAGVSYNEQFF
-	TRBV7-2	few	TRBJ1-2	TGTGCCAGCAACTTAAGCGACCGGGGAGCAGGGGAGACCTATGGCTACACCTTC	CASNLSDRGAGETYGYTF
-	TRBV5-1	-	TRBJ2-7	TGCGCCAGCAGCCCCCACTCCGGGACGGTGTCCTACGAGCAGTACTTC	CASSPHSGTVSYEQYF
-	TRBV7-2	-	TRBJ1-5	TGTGCCAGCAGCTTTCGGACGGGTATATATCAGCCCCAGCATTTT	CASSFRTGIYQPQHF
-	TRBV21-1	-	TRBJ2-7	TGTGCCAGCAGCACTACAGGGAACTACGAGCAGTACTTC	CASSTTGNYEQYF
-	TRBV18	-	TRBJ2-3	TGTGCCAGCTCACCGAGGACCGCGGCAGATACGCAGTATTTT	CASSPRTAADTQYF
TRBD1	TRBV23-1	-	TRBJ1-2	TGCGCCAGCAGTCAAACCCGATCCGGGACAGGGCTCTATGGCTACACCTTC	CASSQTRSGTGLYGYTF
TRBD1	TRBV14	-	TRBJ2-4	TGTGCCAGCAGCCACAGGGGGCGCGGGGCCAAAAACATTCAGTACTTC	CASSHRGRGAKNIQYF
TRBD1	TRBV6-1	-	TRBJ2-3	TGTGCAACAGCATGGGGACAGGGGACAGATACGCAGTATTTT	CATAWGQGTDTQYF
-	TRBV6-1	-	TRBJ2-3	TGTGCCAGCGGGCGGGCAGATACGCAGTATTTT	CASGRADTQYF
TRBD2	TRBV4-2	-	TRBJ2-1	TGTGCCAGCAGCCAAGTAGCGGGAGCCCTTAATGAGCAGTTCTTC	CASSQVAGALNEQFF
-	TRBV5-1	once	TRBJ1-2	TGCGCCAGCAGCACCTCTCTACCAGGACGGGATGGCTACACCTTC	CASSTSLPGRDGYTF
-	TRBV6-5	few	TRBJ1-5	TGTGCCAGCAGGCAGGGATGGGCCCAGCCCCAGCATTTT	CASRQGWAQPQHF
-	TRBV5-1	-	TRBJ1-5	TGCGCCAGCAGCTTGGAGGGGAAAGATCAGCCCCAGCATTTT	CASSLEGKDQPQHF
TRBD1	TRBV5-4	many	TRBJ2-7	TGTGCCAGCAGCCTGGACAGGAGCTCCTACGAGCAGTACTTC	CASSLDRSSYEQYF
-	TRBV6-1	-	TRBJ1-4	TGTGCCAGCAGTGTTGATAATGAAAAACTGTTTTTT	CASSVDNEKLFF
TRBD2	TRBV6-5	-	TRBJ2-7	TGTGCCAGCAGTTACGGGCGCGGGAGTAATTACGAGCAGTACTTC	CASSYGRGSNYEQYF
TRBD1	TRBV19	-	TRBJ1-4	TGTGCCAGTAGAAACCCGGGACAGGGCCAAAATGAAAAACTGTTTTTT	CASRNPGQGQNEKLFF
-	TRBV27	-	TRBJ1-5	TGTGCCAGCAGTCCCATCACCAATCAGCCCCAGCATTTT	CASSPITNQPQHF
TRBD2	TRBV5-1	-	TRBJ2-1	TGCGCCAGCAGCTTTGGGGTTAGCGGGAGGGCCGGCTACAATGAGCAGTTCTTC	CASSFGVSGRAGYNEQFF
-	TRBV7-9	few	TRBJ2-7	TGTGCCAGCAGCTTCCTTGACAAGGCTACGCGGGGCGAGCAGTACTTC	CASSFLDKATRGEQYF
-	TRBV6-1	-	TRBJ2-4	TGTGCCAGCAGTGAACAGGGACCGGCCCACCCGCTAGCCAAAAACATTCAGTACTTC	CASSEQGPAHPLAKNIQYF
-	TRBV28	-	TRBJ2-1	TGTGCCAGCAGTTTAGGGGCGGGAAACTACAATGAGCAGTTCTTC	CASSLGAGNYNEQFF
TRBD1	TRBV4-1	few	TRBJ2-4	TGCGCCAGCAGCCAAACAGGGGGCCAAAACATTCAGTACTTC	CASSQTGGQNIQYF
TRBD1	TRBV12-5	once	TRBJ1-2	TGTGCTAGTGGTTCGTCGACAGGGGGTGGCTACACCTTC	CASGSSTGGGYTF
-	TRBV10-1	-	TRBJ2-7	TGCGCCAGCAGCCTAGGGGGACAATACTACGAGCAGTACTTC	CASSLGGQYYEQYF
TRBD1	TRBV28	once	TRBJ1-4	TGTGCCAGCAGTGGGGGACAGGCTTGGACTAATGAAAAACTGTTTTTT	CASSGGQAWTNEKLFF
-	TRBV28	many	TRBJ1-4	TGTGCCAGCCATTCCAGGGGCTTGGTGTTTTTT	CASHSRGLVFF
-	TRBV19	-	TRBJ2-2	TGTGCCAGTAGTCCCTGGAAGGGGCAGAACACCGGGGAGCTGTTTTTT	CASSPWKGQNTGELFF
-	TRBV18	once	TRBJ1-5	TGTGCCAGCTCACCAGGTTTAGAGAGAATGAGCAATCAGCCCCAGCATTTT	CASSPGLERMSNQPQHF
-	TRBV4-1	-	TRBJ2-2	TGCGCCAGCAGCCCCCTGGCTAGCCTAGTCGGGGAGCTGTTTTTT	CASSPLASLVGELFF
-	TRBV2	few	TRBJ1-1	TGTGCCAGCAGTGGAAGGGAACGCGGTGAAGCTTTCTTT	CASSGRERGEAFF
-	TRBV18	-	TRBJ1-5	TGTGCCAGCTCAGGGTCAGGGGAACAGCCCCAGCATTTT	CASSGSGEQPQHF
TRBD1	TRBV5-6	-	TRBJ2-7	TGTGCCAGCAGCTCGGGACAGGGTCTCTACGAGCAGTACTTC	CASSSGQGLYEQYF
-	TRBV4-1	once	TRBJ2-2	TGCGCCAGCAGCCGCGTCCCTACCGGGGAGCTGTTTTTT	CASSRVPTGELFF
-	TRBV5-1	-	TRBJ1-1	TGCGCCAGCAGCTTGGGGGTGGCGAACACTGAAGCTTTCTTT	CASSLGVANTEAFF
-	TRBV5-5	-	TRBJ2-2	TGTGCCAGCAGTTTGCCAGGGGCGGGCACCGGGGAGCTGTTTTTT	CASSLPGAGTGELFF
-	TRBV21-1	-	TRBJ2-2	TGTGCCAGCAGCCAACAGGGTGGGTCAAGAACCGGGGAGCTGTTTTTT	CASSQQGGSRTGELFF
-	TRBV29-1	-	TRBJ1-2	TGCAGCGTTGAAGACGCCTCTCAAGCGCTATATGGCTACACCTTC	CSVEDASQALYGYTF